Judged by abundance, the clone carrying this TCR beta chain is large. What it binds is unknown. This sample stems from a study of spatial heterogeneity in lung cancer. About the research overall: For the average unique TCR and UMI combination, more than 8.5 occurrences appeared in raw reads. Overall study results and limits: Ubiquitous nonsynonymous mutations were tracked by counts of ubiquitous expanded TCRs, and regional ones by counts of regional expanded TCRs. Intratumoral expanded alpha and beta TCR counts were found to track tumor mutation counts. Alpha chain coverage of tumor T cells was estimated at about 7%, and beta chain coverage at 11% to 15%.

Using its own MiXCR run on the 5' RACE reads, TCRdb lists one record per CDR3 protein. In the table there are some 3,400 distinct CDR3 sequences, over 12% of which are singletons. V was clipped by 6 bases and J by 2 bases, with 11 bases between them. The CDR3 consists of 13 residues. Germline V gene data show CDR1 as MNHEY and CDR2 as SVGAGI. Time point in this sample: sample taken at primary tumor resection. No cells were sorted before sequencing. The whole RNA sequenced was extracted from tumor, nontumor lung or frozen PBMC. This chain links TRBV6-5 with TRBJ2-7; either TRBD1 or TRBD2 may supply D (5 bases each). This TCR was sampled from a female donor with early-stage non-small cell lung cancer. Sequenced here: lung tumor tissue, sampled at surgery. The CDR3 DNA reads as TGTGCCAGCAGGAGGGGCATGGCCTACGAGCAGTACTTC. Its protein is CASRRGMAYEQYF.